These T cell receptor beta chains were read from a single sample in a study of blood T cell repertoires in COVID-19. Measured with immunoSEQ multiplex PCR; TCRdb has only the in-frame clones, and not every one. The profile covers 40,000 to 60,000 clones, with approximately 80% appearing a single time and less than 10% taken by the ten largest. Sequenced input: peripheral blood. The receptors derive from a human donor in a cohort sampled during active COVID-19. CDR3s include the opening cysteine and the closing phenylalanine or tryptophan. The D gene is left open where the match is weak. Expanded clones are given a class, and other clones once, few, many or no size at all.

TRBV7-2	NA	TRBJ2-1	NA	CASSFSGTYNEQFF	TGTGCCAGCAGCTTTTCGGGGACCTACAATGAGCAGTTCTTC
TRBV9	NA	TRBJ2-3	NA	CASSVDRGNTDTQYF	TGTGCCAGCAGCGTAGATAGAGGGAATACAGATACGCAGTATTTT
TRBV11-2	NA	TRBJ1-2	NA	CASSFTGGYGYTF	TGTGCCAGCAGCTTCACAGGTGGATATGGCTACACCTTC
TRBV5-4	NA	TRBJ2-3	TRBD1	CASSRKQGTTDTQYF	TGTGCCAGCAGCCGAAAACAGGGGACCACAGATACGCAGTATTTT
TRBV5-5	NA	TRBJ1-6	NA	CASSLLVDRDSPLHF	TGTGCCAGCAGCTTGCTAGTGGACAGAGATTCACCCCTCCACTTT
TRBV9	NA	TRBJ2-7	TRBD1	CASSVATGPLIEQYF	TGTGCCAGCAGCGTAGCGACAGGGCCACTCATCGAGCAGTACTTC
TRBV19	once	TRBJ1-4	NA	CASRGGTHEKLFF	TGTGCCAGTCGGGGAGGGACCCATGAAAAACTGTTTTTT
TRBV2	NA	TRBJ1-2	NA	CASSPRQNYGYTF	TGTGCCAGCAGCCCCAGGCAGAACTATGGCTACACCTTC
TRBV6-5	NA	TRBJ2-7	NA	CASSYNLDNEQYF	TGTGCCAGCAGTTACAATCTTGACAACGAGCAGTACTTC
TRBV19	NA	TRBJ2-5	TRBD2	CASSIGLAGTAETQYF	TGTGCCAGTAGTATCGGACTAGCGGGGACCGCGGAGACCCAGTACTTC
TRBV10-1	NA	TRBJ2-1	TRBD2	CASSGLAGGRDEQFF	TGCGCCAGCAGTGGACTAGCGGGAGGCAGGGATGAGCAGTTCTTC
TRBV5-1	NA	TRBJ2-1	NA	CASSLGGSGVYNEQFF	TGCGCCAGCAGCTTGGGTGGCAGCGGTGTCTACAATGAGCAGTTCTTC
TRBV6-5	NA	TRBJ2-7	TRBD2	CASSYQREGYEQYF	TGTGCCAGCAGTTACCAGCGGGAGGGCTACGAGCAGTACTTC
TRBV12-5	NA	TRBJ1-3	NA	CASGLVPGSSGNTIYF	TGTGCTAGTGGTTTGGTTCCGGGGAGCTCTGGAAACACCATATATTTT
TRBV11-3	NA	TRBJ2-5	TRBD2	CASSLETGGPETQYF	TGTGCCAGCAGCTTAGAGACGGGAGGGCCGGAGACCCAGTACTTC
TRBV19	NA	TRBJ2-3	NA	CASKALISTDTQYF	TGTGCCAGTAAAGCCCTTATTTCCACAGATACGCAGTATTTT
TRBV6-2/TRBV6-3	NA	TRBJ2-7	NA	CASSYHSGQPYEQYF	TGTGCCAGCAGTTATCACAGCGGGCAACCCTACGAGCAGTACTTC
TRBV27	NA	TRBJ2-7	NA	CASSSRVWYEQYF	TGTGCCAGCAGTTCTAGAGTTTGGTACGAGCAGTACTTC
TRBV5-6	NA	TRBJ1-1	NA	CASSPGKLNTEAFF	TGTGCCAGCAGCCCCGGGAAGCTGAACACTGAAGCTTTCTTT
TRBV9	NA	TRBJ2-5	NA	CASSVGGSRVLVQETQYF	TGTGCCAGCAGCGTAGGAGGATCGAGGGTACTAGTACAAGAGACCCAGTACTTC
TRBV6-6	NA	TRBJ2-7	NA	CASSQYRDAYEQYF	TGTGCCAGCAGTCAATACAGGGACGCCTACGAGCAGTACTTC
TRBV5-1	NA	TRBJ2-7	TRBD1	CASSLALGQGASEQYF	TGCGCCAGCAGCTTGGCCCTAGGACAGGGGGCAAGCGAGCAGTACTTC
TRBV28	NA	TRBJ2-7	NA	CASSLGLRYEQYF	TGTGCCAGCAGTTTAGGGCTACGCTACGAGCAGTACTTC
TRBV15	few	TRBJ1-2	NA	CATSRDTGNYYGYTF	TGTGCCACCAGCAGAGACACAGGGAATTACTATGGCTACACCTTC
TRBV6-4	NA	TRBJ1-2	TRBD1	CASSDSTRGQSGYTF	TGTGCCAGCAGTGACTCGACCAGGGGGCAGTCTGGCTACACCTTC
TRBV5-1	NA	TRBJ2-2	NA	CASSFQEAAGELFF	TGCGCCAGCAGCTTTCAAGAGGCGGCCGGGGAGCTGTTTTTT
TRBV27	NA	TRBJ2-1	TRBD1	CASSIPDRVNEQFF	TGTGCCAGCAGTATCCCGGACAGGGTTAATGAGCAGTTCTTC
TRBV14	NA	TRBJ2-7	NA	CASSQGGGGHEQYF	TGTGCCAGCAGCCAAGGCGGTGGAGGGCACGAGCAGTACTTC
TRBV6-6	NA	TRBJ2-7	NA	CASSYFQSTYEQYF	TGTGCCAGCAGTTACTTCCAGTCAACCTACGAGCAGTACTTC
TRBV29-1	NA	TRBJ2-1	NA	CSVGGEGGSYNEQFF	TGCAGCGTTGGGGGGGAAGGCGGCTCCTACAATGAGCAGTTCTTC
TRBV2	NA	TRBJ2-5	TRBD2	CASKVTGGPRETQYF	TGTGCCAGCAAGGTGACGGGAGGGCCTCGAGAGACCCAGTACTTC
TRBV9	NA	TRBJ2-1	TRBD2	CASSVSERESYNEQFF	TGTGCCAGCAGCGTATCTGAGCGGGAGAGTTACAATGAGCAGTTCTTC
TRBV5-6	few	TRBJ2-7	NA	CASSLAGVLYEQYF	TGTGCCAGCAGCTTGGCGGGAGTCCTCTACGAGCAGTACTTC
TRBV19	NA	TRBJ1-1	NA	CASSIEGATEAFF	TGTGCCAGTAGTATAGAGGGGGCCACTGAAGCTTTCTTT